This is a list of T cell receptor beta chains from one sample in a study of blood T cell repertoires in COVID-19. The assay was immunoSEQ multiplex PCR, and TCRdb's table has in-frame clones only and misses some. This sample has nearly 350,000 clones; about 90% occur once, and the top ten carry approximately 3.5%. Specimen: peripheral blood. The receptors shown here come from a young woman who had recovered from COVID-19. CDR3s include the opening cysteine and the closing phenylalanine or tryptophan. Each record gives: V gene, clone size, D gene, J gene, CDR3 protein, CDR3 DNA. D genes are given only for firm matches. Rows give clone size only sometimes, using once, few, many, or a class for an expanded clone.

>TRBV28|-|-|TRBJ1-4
CASSFLIANEKLFF
TGTGCCAGCAGTTTCCTTATAGCTAATGAAAAACTGTTTTTT
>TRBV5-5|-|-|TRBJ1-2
CASSLFTGGTLYGYTF
TGTGCCAGCAGCTTGTTTACGGGGGGAACACTCTATGGCTACACCTTC
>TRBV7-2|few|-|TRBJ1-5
CASSLAGANRGSNQPQHF
TGTGCCAGCAGCCTGGCGGGGGCCAATCGGGGCAGCAATCAGCCCCAGCATTTT
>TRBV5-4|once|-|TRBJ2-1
CASSLGGGTSSYNEQFF
TGTGCCAGCAGCTTGGGCGGGGGCACTAGCTCCTACAATGAGCAGTTCTTC
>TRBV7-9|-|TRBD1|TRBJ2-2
CASSLAGTGVTGELFF
TGTGCCAGCAGCTTAGCGGGGACAGGGGTCACCGGGGAGCTGTTTTTT
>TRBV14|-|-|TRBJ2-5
CASSQVDFKETQYF
TGTGCCAGCAGCCAAGTGGACTTCAAAGAGACCCAGTACTTC
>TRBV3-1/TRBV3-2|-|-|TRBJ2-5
CASSQGQERETQYF
TGTGCCAGCAGCCAAGGACAGGAGCGTGAGACCCAGTACTTC
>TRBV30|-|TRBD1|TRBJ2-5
CAWGDRVRETQYF
TGTGCCTGGGGCGACAGGGTTCGGGAGACCCAGTACTTC
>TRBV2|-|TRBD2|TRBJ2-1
CASSAVAGEYNEQFF
TGTGCCAGCAGTGCTGTAGCGGGAGAGTACAATGAGCAGTTCTTC
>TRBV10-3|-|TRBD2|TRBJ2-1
CAISESVTSELNEQFF
TGTGCCATCAGTGAGTCAGTGACTAGCGAACTCAATGAGCAGTTCTTC